The 22 T cell receptor beta chains listed next were all sequenced from one sample in a study of regulatory T cells in long-lasting Graves disease. The time point is: persistent/refractory GD, antithyroid drugs over 5 years with positive TRAb. Preparation of the TCR library used RNA extracted from PBMCs. Arm-PCR of CDR3 regions and iRepertoire HTBI primers were the basis on which TCR beta libraries were built. TCRdb recomputed calls from the multiplex PCR reads with MiXCR, one row per CDR3 protein. The table shows roughly 700,000 distinct CDR3 sequences, with 30% occurring only once. Specimen: peripheral blood mononuclear cells (PBMCs), collected when the disease was refractory, from a patient treated with antithyroid drugs. All receptors come from a female donor with Graves disease.

This clonotype has just a few counts. The chain carries TRBV13 and TRBJ1-2; unclear D gene. V was shortened by 5 bases and J by 4 bases, with 14 bases between the two germline ends. Germline CDR1 is PRHDT and CDR2 is FYEKMQ (reference sequence). This CDR3 is 14 amino acids long. The CDR3 sequence is CASSVGKGPYGYTF. CDR3 DNA sequence: TGTGCCAGCAGCGTGGGAAAGGGCCCCTATGGCTACACCTTC.

V and J are TRBV7-9 and TRBJ2-5; 7 positions match TRBD2. This CDR3 comprises 15 residues. The V and J ends lost 0 bases and 5 bases, in that order; junction bases with no gene match: 6. Germline V gene sequence: CDR1 SEHNR, CDR2 FQNEAQ (reference sequence). CDR3 nucleotide sequence: TGTGCCAGCAGCTTAGCGTTGGGAGGGGCTGAGACCCAGTACTTC. This encodes CASSLALGGAETQYF.

The V and J genes are TRBV18 and TRBJ1-3; D gene unclear. CDR3 length: 16 residues. V shed 2 bases and J shed 4 bases, with 15 bases lying between them. The germline V gene has CDR1 KGHSH and CDR2 LQKENI. The DNA of the CDR3 is TGTGCCAGCTCACCAACGCAGGCCATGGGGGGAAACACCATATATTTT. As protein: CASSPTQAMGGNTIYF.

This clonotype has more than one count but fewer than ten. This chain joins TRBV6-1 and TRBJ2-7; D might be TRBD1 (6 bases). Germline loops: CDR1 MNHNS, CDR2 SASEGT. V lost 8 bases and J lost 2, with 13 bases in between. The CDR3 has 13 amino acids. CDR3 DNA: TGTGCCAGCGCCCTGGACAGAACCTACGAGCAGTACTTC. Translated: CASALDRTYEQYF.

This clonotype was recorded many times. The genes are TRBV11-2 and TRBJ2-7; 8 bases map to TRBD2. V trimming: 6 bases; J trimming: 6 bases; junction bases outside the gene matches: 10. This CDR3 comprises 14 residues. The germline CDR1 and CDR2 sequences are SGHAT and FQNNGV. The CDR3 protein is CASRKNSGSREQYF. The CDR3 DNA reads as TGTGCCAGCAGGAAGAACAGCGGGAGTCGCGAGCAGTACTTC.

This clonotype has a handful of counts. The chain is built from TRBV11-2 and TRBJ1-2; TRBD1 aligns across 8 bases. The CDR3 has 16 amino acids. J was trimmed by 1 base and V by 4 bases; bases with no gene match: 8. The germline V gene has CDR1 SGHAT and CDR2 FQNNGV. The CDR3 spells CASSSLRDRSNYGYTF. The DNA for the CDR3 is TGTGCCAGCAGCTCCCTCCGGGACAGGAGTAACTATGGCTACACCTTC.

This clonotype was found a few times. The chain links TRBV11-2 to TRBJ1-5; no definite D call. The germline V and J ends were trimmed by 4 bases and 1 base, with 11 bases remaining between them. The CDR3 is 15 amino acids. Germline CDR1 is SGHAT and CDR2 is FQNNGV. The CDR3: CASSSSAESNQPQHF. CDR3 DNA sequence: TGTGCCAGCAGCTCCTCGGCAGAGAGCAATCAGCCCCAGCATTTT.

The chain uses TRBV27 and TRBJ2-2; D gene ambiguous. The CDR3 covers 15 residues. V lost 3 bases and J lost 1, with 9 bases in between. In germline, CDR1 is MNHEY, CDR2 SMNVEV (reference sequence). The CDR3 coding sequence is TGTGCCAGCAGTTTCTTTCGGGTGAACACCGGGGAGCTGTTTTTT. Encoded protein: CASSFFRVNTGELFF.

V usage is TRBV20-1 and J usage is TRBJ1-1; D unresolved. V was clipped by 3 bases and J by 1 base, with 9 bases between them. This CDR3 contains 13 residues. Germline assignment: CDR1 DFQATT and CDR2 SNEGSKA (reference sequence). CDR3 in DNA: TGCAGTGCTAGCCCTGCGGGGAACACTGAAGCTTTCTTT. Its translation is CSASPAGNTEAFF.

This clonotype has just a few counts. This chain joins TRBV20-1 and TRBJ2-7; 7 nucleotides match TRBD1. CDR3 length: 12 amino acids. CDR1 and CDR2 (germline): DFQATT, SNEGSKA (reference sequence). V shed 4 bases, J shed 2 bases, and the junction held 2 bases outside the gene matches. The CDR3 spells CSAKTGPYEQYF. CDR3 in DNA: TGCAGTGCTAAGACAGGGCCCTACGAGCAGTACTTC.

The chain combines TRBV6-1 with TRBJ1-6; no clear D gene. This CDR3 has 15 residues. Germline values: CDR1 MNHNS, CDR2 SASEGT. The V end was cut by 6 bases, the J end by 5 bases, with 14 bases between. The chain's CDR3 is CASSEGSPDNSPLHF. CDR3 in DNA: TGTGCCAGCAGCGAGGGTTCCCCTGATAATTCACCCCTCCACTTT.

This clonotype was seen a handful of times. This chain uses TRBV27 with TRBJ2-7; a possible D gene is TRBD1 (5 bases). The CDR3 extends over 16 amino acids. V was pared by 2 bases and J by 4 bases, with 18 bases between. Germline assignment: CDR1 MNHEY and CDR2 SMNVEV (reference sequence). In DNA form, the CDR3 reads TGTGCCAGCAGTTTACAGGGCAGGGTGGATCATTACGAGCAGTACTTC. The encoded protein is CASSLQGRVDHYEQYF.

This clonotype was found a few times. This sequence joins TRBV2 and TRBJ2-7; D is unresolved. The CDR3 is 14 residues long. Germline V gene data show CDR1 as SNHLY and CDR2 as FYNNEI. V was clipped by 6 bases and J by 2 bases, with 14 bases between them. The DNA for the CDR3 is TGTGCCAGCAGACATCGTCAGGAAACCTACGAGCAGTACTTC. Translation: CASRHRQETYEQYF. The full variable domain, rest sourced from reference TRBV2 and TRBJ2-7, is EPEVTQTPSHQVTQMGQEVILRCVPISNHLYFYWYRQILGQKVEFLVSFYNNEISEKSEIFDDQFSVERPDGSNFTLKIRSTKLEDSAMYFCASRHRQETYEQYFGPGTRLTVT.

In its sample, this clonotype was seen many times. This chain uses TRBV2 with TRBJ1-1, with D tentatively TRBD1 (5 bases). V lost 5 bases and J lost 2, with 12 bases in between. The CDR3 covers 14 residues. The V gene's germline CDR1 is SNHLY and CDR2 FYNNEI. CDR3 DNA sequence: TGTGCCAGCAGTTCCAGGGCTAGAAACACTGAAGCTTTCTTT. This gives the protein CASSSRARNTEAFF.

The chain recombines TRBV6-1 with TRBJ1-2, with 7 nucleotides matching TRBD1. CDR3 length equals 15 residues. Per germline, CDR1 MNHNS and CDR2 SASEGT. The V gene end was trimmed by 8 bases and the J gene end by 0 bases; junction bases not matched to a gene: 9. CDR3 region: CASGKVQGPNYGYTF. CDR3 in DNA: TGTGCCAGCGGTAAAGTACAGGGGCCTAACTATGGCTACACCTTC.

This chain links TRBV14 with TRBJ2-5; 7 nucleotides match TRBD1. The junction had 10 bases not matched to a gene; V was cut back by 4 bases and J by 2 bases. The germline V gene encodes CDR1 SGHDN and CDR2 FVKESK. The CDR3 loop spans 16 amino acids. Here the CDR3 DNA reads TGTGCCAGCAGCCTTCGGGGAGACAGGGAACAAGAGACCCAGTACTTC. Its translation is CASSLRGDREQETQYF.

This clonotype was seen at least ten times. CDR3: CASSERESPVGLTEAFF. In DNA, the CDR3 is TGTGCCAGCAGTGAAAGGGAGTCCCCCGTCGGGTTAACTGAAGCTTTCTTT. The chain combines TRBV2 with TRBJ1-1, with unresolved D. Trimming stripped 2 bases from V and 5 bases from J, with 21 bases between. The germline V gene has CDR1 SNHLY and CDR2 FYNNEI. The CDR3 covers 17 residues.

This chain joins TRBV25-1 and TRBJ2-2; possible D gene TRBD2, 6 bases. The CDR3 is 14 residues long. V lost 3 bases to trimming and J lost 5 bases, with 10 bases between them. Germline V gene data show CDR1 as MGHDK and CDR2 as SYGVNS. CDR3 sequence (DNA): TGTGCCAGCAGTGAGTCCGGAGGGACCGGGGAGCTGTTTTTT. It yields the protein CASSESGGTGELFF.

The gene calls are TRBV9 and TRBJ2-3; TRBD2 matches at 7 bases. The CDR3 covers 15 residues. Germline V gives CDR1 SGDLS, CDR2 YYNGEE. V lost 2 bases to trimming and J lost 4 bases; unmatched junction nucleotides: 7. The CDR3 nucleotides read TGTGCCAGCAGCGTCGGGACTACCCGTGCAGATACGCAGTATTTT. Protein: CASSVGTTRADTQYF.

This clonotype appeared a few times. The chain links TRBV25-1 to TRBJ2-6; D call uncertain. Between the trimmed V and J ends, which lost 2 bases and 0 bases, there was a span of 5 bases. Germline CDR1 and CDR2: MGHDK and SYGVNS. CDR3 size: 15 residues. The CDR3 loop is CASSEISSGANVLTF. The CDR3 DNA reads as TGTGCCAGCAGTGAAATAAGCTCTGGGGCCAACGTCCTGACTTTC.

V gene TRBV5-1 combines with J gene TRBJ1-1; no definite D call. The CDR3 is 17 residues long. Deletions cut 5 bases from V and 0 bases from J, with 20 bases between. Germline CDR1 SGHRS, CDR2 YFSETQ. Written as DNA, the CDR3 is TGCGCCAGCAGACTGCGGGTGGACGACCTACTGAACACTGAAGCTTTCTTT. This codes for CASRLRVDDLLNTEAFF.

The chain combines TRBV28 with TRBJ1-5, with D possibly matching TRBD1 (5 bases). Germline assignment: CDR1 MDHEN and CDR2 SYDVKM. The ends were cut back, 5 bases at V and 2 bases at J, with 10 bases in the middle. The CDR3 contains 14 residues. CDR3 DNA sequence: TGTGCCAGCAGTGGGGGGAAAGGCAATCAGCCCCAGCATTTT. This encodes CASSGGKGNQPQHF.